These 3 T cell receptor beta chains share one sample of origin, sequenced in a study of T cells in Graves' hyperthyroidism and ophthalmopathy. Authors of the study amplified TCR beta CDR3 regions from RNA transcripts. First-round RT-PCR with HTBI primers amplified the TCR CDR3 region. TCRdb re-called the multiplex PCR reads through MiXCR, storing one row per CDR3 protein. The sample has hundreds of thousands of distinct CDR3 sequences; approximately 25% are singletons. Sample: blood. Receptor source: a woman younger than 45 with Graves' ophthalmopathy.

This clonotype has only a few counts. The chain combines TRBV6-1 with TRBJ2-7, with D perhaps TRBD2 (5 bases). The CDR3 loop spans 12 amino acids. V was pared by 6 bases and J by 5 bases, with 11 bases between. In germline, CDR1 is MNHNS, CDR2 SASEGT. CDR3 loop: CASRVGKDEQYF. CDR3 sequence (DNA): TGTGCCAGCAGAGTCGGGAAGGACGAGCAGTACTTC.

This clonotype was counted many times. This rearrangement joins TRBV24-1 to TRBJ2-5; possible D gene TRBD1, 6 bases. Germline assignment: CDR1 KGHDR and CDR2 SFDVKD. V was shortened by 9 bases and J by 5 bases, with 21 bases between the two germline ends. The CDR3 contains 15 residues. The CDR3 DNA follows: TGTGCCACCGGGGTTCCGGACAGAGGATGGGAGACCCAGTACTTC. It specifies CATGVPDRGWETQYF.

The chain has TRBV6-5 and TRBJ2-1; TRBD2 is a possible D gene (5 bases). V was cut by 4 bases and J by 5 bases, with 18 bases left in between. Germline V lookup: CDR1 MNHEY, CDR2 SVGAGI. The CDR3 totals 16 residues. This chain's CDR3 is CASSLEGLPRDNEQFF. The CDR3 region has the DNA TGTGCCAGCAGTTTGGAAGGGCTTCCGCGGGACAATGAGCAGTTCTTC.